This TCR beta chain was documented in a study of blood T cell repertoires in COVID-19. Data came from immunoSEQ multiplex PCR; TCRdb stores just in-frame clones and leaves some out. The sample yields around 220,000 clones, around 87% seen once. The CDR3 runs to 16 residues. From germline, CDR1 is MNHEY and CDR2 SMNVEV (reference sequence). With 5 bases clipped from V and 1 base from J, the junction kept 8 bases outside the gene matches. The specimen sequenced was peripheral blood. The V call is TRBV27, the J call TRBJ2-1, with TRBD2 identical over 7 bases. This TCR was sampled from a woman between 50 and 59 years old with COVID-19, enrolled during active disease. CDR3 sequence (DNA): TGTGCCAGCAGTCCCGACTGGGGGGGGTCCTACAATGAGCAGTTCTTC. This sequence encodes CASSPDWGGSYNEQFF.